This TCR beta chain was retrieved from a study of cytomegalovirus exposure and HLA in healthy donors. The germline V and J ends were trimmed by 1 base and 10 bases, with 9 bases remaining between them. Looked up from germline, CDR1 is GTSNPN and CDR2 is SVGIG (reference sequence). CDR3 length: 11 residues. The PCR employed 60 Vbeta primers together with 13 Jbeta primers. Using immunoSEQ multiplex PCR, the repertoire was profiled, and TCRdb retains in-frame clones only, with some absent. Of 120,000 or so clones in the sample, around 81% were seen once. General study results and limits: Later analysis identified 16,951 TCR beta sequences associated with HLA alleles, using a false discovery rate threshold of 0.05. Earlier analysis found most TCR beta V segments productive about 90% or about 30% of the time. As was reported, the HLA-A and HLA-B alleles of most subjects were accurately predicted from TCR beta sequences.

This clone was counted only a few times. No antigen is known for it. The chain has TRBV30 and TRBJ2-3, with D hard to call. The sequence was obtained from a female donor in good health and CMV-seronegative. What was sequenced was PBMCs. CDR3 residues: CAWSAGEPQYF. In DNA form, the CDR3 reads TGTGCCTGGAGTGCCGGAGAGCCGCAGTATTTT.